This entry lists 27 T cell receptor beta chains sequenced from one sample in a study of CD8+ T cells in alopecia areata (dated by TCRdb to 2016 to 2018). The time point label on this specimen signifies: baseline before oral tofacitinib. Receptor amplification or capture employed the immunoSEQ multiplex PCR assay. For TCR sequencing, RNA was extracted from every sample and reverse transcribed into cDNA to serve as template. The clones in this table, taken by TCRdb from immuneACCESS, are in-frame only. Not every clone is retained; where verified, under half of the shortfall comes from an unresolved V gene, and the cause of the rest is unknown. Present in this sample are tens of thousands of clones, about 96% of which were seen just once. Roughly 26% of the sample is in the top ten clones. Sequenced here: CD8+ T cells sorted from blood, sampled at week 0. The receptor set was obtained from a human donor with alopecia areata.

J is TRBJ2-5 and V is TRBV4-1, with D uncertain. Looked up from germline, CDR1 is MGHRA and CDR2 is YSYEKL. The V end was cut by 3 bases, the J end by 3 bases, with 8 bases between. This CDR3 contains 13 residues. DNA of the CDR3: TGCGCCAGCAGCCAGGGCACAAAAGAGACCCAGTACTTC. Protein product: CASSQGTKETQYF.

The chain combines TRBV19 with TRBJ1-2; D is unresolved. Trimming took 5 bases from V and 2 from J, leaving 18 bases between them. The CDR3 has 16 amino acids. Germline CDR1 is LNHDA and CDR2 is SQIVND (reference sequence). CDR3 bases: TGTGCCAGTAGTGCCTCCGCGGCCCTACGGAACTATGGCTACACCTTC. Translated, it gives CASSASAALRNYGYTF.

The rearrangement links TRBV7-6 to TRBJ2-2; D remains ambiguous. CDR3 size: 17 residues. Germline V lookup: CDR1 SGHVS, CDR2 FNYEAQ. Deletions cut 1 base from V and 0 bases from J, with 12 bases between. CDR3 residues: CASSLDLGQANTGELFF. DNA for the CDR3: TGTGCCAGCAGCTTAGATCTAGGTCAGGCGAACACCGGGGAGCTGTTTTTT.

The chain recombines TRBV7-8 with TRBJ2-6; a weak D match, TRBD1 (6 bases). Per the germline V gene, CDR1 is SGHVS and CDR2 is FQNEAQ. The CDR3 runs to 15 residues. The ends were cut back, 5 bases at V and 1 base at J, with 9 bases in the middle. The CDR3 is CASSPQGSGANVLTF. The CDR3 nucleotides read TGTGCCAGCAGCCCACAGGGATCTGGGGCCAACGTCCTGACTTTC.

The chain has TRBV6-1 and TRBJ2-3; 11 bases are a match to TRBD2. Germline-derived CDR1 and CDR2 are MNHNS and SASEGT. V lost 5 bases, J lost 4 bases, and 5 bases stayed unmatched. This CDR3 is built from 15 residues. In DNA, the CDR3 is TGTGCCAGCAGTTTACTAGCGGGGGAGTCAGATACGCAGTATTTT. Its translation: CASSLLAGESDTQYF.

The chain is built from TRBV4-1 and TRBJ2-1; D gene ambiguous. V was trimmed by 0 bases and J by 6 bases, leaving 6 bases between them. The length of the CDR3 is 13 residues. The germline gives CDR1 MGHRA, CDR2 YSYEKL. The CDR3 spells CASSQDRANEQFF. CDR3 in DNA: TGCGCCAGCAGCCAAGATCGGGCCAATGAGCAGTTCTTC.

The DNA of the CDR3 is TGTGCCAGCTTCCCGGACACCCGGAGGGATGAGCAGTTCTTC. Translated: CASFPDTRRDEQFF. This chain uses TRBV7-9 with TRBJ2-1; tentative D call: TRBD2 (6 bases). Germline V CDR1 and CDR2: SEHNR, FQNEAQ (reference sequence). The CDR3 loop spans 14 amino acids. Trimming stripped 8 bases from V and 8 bases from J, with 19 bases between.

The chain links TRBV6-1 to TRBJ2-5; the match to TRBD1 covers 7 bases. The DNA matches TRBJ2-7 better at its end, which makes the J call doubtful. The germline V gene encodes CDR1 MNHNS and CDR2 SASEGT. The CDR3 is 14 residues long. CDR3 nucleotide sequence: TGTGCCAGCAGTGTCGGACAGGTCGGCTACGAGCAGTACTTC. This sequence encodes CASSVGQVGYEQYF.

The chain carries TRBV6-5 and TRBJ2-5; tentative D call: TRBD2 (5 bases). V gave up 2 bases and J gave up 1 base, with 14 bases separating them. The germline gives CDR1 MNHEY, CDR2 SVGAGI. The CDR3 sequence is 16 residues long. The CDR3 region is CASSYRPGLAQETQYF. In nucleotides, the CDR3 is TGTGCCAGCAGTTACCGACCTGGCCTAGCCCAAGAGACCCAGTACTTC.

The chain employs TRBV6-5 and TRBJ2-2; D possibly corresponds to TRBD1 (5 bases). V was pared by 8 bases and J by 6 bases, with 10 bases between. Germline V gene data show CDR1 as MNHEY and CDR2 as SVGAGI. The CDR3 is 12 amino acids. The CDR3 region has the DNA TGTGCCAGCTTTCAGGGCCCCGGGGAGCTGTTTTTT. It translates to CASFQGPGELFF.

The rearrangement joins TRBV28 to TRBJ2-7, with 8 positions matching TRBD1. The CDR3 runs 16 residues. V shed 3 bases, J shed 2 bases, and the junction held 9 bases outside the gene matches. CDR1 is MDHEN and CDR2 is SYDVKM in the germline V gene. CDR3 sequence (DNA): TGTGCCAGCAGTTTGCTAGTAGGACAGGGTGCCTACGAGCAGTACTTC. Its translation: CASSLLVGQGAYEQYF.

The chain couples TRBV2 to TRBJ2-1, with D uncertain. V lost 5 bases to trimming and J lost 0 bases, with 11 bases between them. CDR1 and CDR2 from the germline V gene are SNHLY and FYNNEI. The CDR3 consists of 15 residues. CDR3 sequence reads: CASSIADSSYNEQFF. In DNA, the CDR3 is TGTGCCAGCAGTATAGCAGATAGCTCCTACAATGAGCAGTTCTTC.

This chain uses TRBV7-9 with TRBJ2-1; D is undetermined. Between the trimmed V and J ends, which lost 5 bases and 9 bases, there was a span of 14 bases. Per germline, CDR1 SEHNR and CDR2 FQNEAQ (reference sequence). The CDR3 extends over 13 amino acids. CDR3 amino acids: CASSPPHVIEQFF. In nucleotides, the CDR3 is TGTGCCAGCAGCCCCCCCCATGTGATTGAGCAGTTCTTC.

The CDR3 region has the DNA TGCGCCAGCAGTCACGGCGCAGGGGGCGTGAACACTGAAGCTTTCTTT. Protein product: CASSHGAGGVNTEAFF. The chain links TRBV23-1 to TRBJ1-1; 8 bases agree with TRBD1. TRBV23-1 qualifies as an ORF whose function is uncertain. The ends lost 3 bases at V and 0 bases at J; junction bases unmatched: 6. The CDR3 totals 16 residues.

The chain uses TRBV6-6 and TRBJ2-3; D is ambiguous. The CDR3 runs to 16 residues. Germline assignment: CDR1 MNHNY and CDR2 SVGAGI (reference sequence). Trimming pared 0 bases from V and 2 bases from J, leaving 12 bases between. Here the CDR3 reads CASSYSRSQATDTQYF. The CDR3 DNA reads TGTGCCAGCAGTTACTCGAGGTCTCAAGCCACAGATACGCAGTATTTT.

This chain connects TRBV30 to TRBJ1-2, with D possibly matching TRBD1 (5 bases). The CDR3 has 13 residues. The germline CDR1 and CDR2 sequences are GTSNPN and SVGIG (reference sequence). V was shortened by 2 bases and J by 5 bases, with 12 bases between the two germline ends. The CDR3 nucleotides are TGTGCCTGGAGTAACGGGGCAGGATATGGCTACACCTTC. It encodes CAWSNGAGYGYTF.

This chain connects TRBV6-5 to TRBJ1-1; D perhaps matches TRBD1 (5 bases). The CDR3 spans 14 residues. Trimming took 2 bases from V and 5 from J, leaving 12 bases between them. CDR1 and CDR2 from the germline V gene are MNHEY and SVGAGI. CDR3 sequence (DNA): TGTGCCAGCAGTTACGGGGGGATGGGGACTGAAGCTTTCTTT. Translation gives CASSYGGMGTEAFF.

The CDR3 DNA reads TGCGCCAGCAGCCCCCGGCGACAGGAACCCTACAATGAGCAGTTCTTC. As protein: CASSPRRQEPYNEQFF. The chain links TRBV4-1 to TRBJ2-1; the D gene is possibly TRBD1 (6 bases). The CDR3 spans 16 residues. Trimming stripped 4 bases from V and 2 bases from J, with 15 bases between. The germline V gene encodes CDR1 MGHRA and CDR2 YSYEKL.

This clone appeared once. The chain joins TRBV27 to TRBJ2-3, with D uncertain. Germline V lookup: CDR1 MNHEY, CDR2 SMNVEV (reference sequence). The CDR3 consists of 14 residues. V was trimmed by 5 bases and J by 3 bases, leaving 12 bases between them. CDR3 DNA: TGTGCCAGCAGTACACTCCTAGAAACAGATACGCAGTATTTT. Its translation is CASSTLLETDTQYF.

The chain has TRBV29-1 and TRBJ2-5, with D unclear. TRBJ2-7 matches the DNA end more closely, so the J call is doubtful. The germline V gene encodes CDR1 SQVTM and CDR2 ANQGSEA. This CDR3 has 15 amino acids. DNA of the CDR3: TGCAGCGTATTGGATGAACTGTTTGGGGACTACGAGCAGTACTTC. The encoded protein is CSVLDELFGDYEQYF.

The rearrangement links TRBV4-3 to TRBJ1-4; D perhaps matches TRBD1 (6 bases). V lost 4 bases and J lost 7, with 13 bases in between. Germline CDR1 LGHNA, CDR2 YSLEER. The CDR3 has 14 residues. The DNA for the CDR3 is TGCGCCAGCAGCCCCCGGACAGAACTTGAAAAACTGTTTTTT. Protein: CASSPRTELEKLFF.

The gene calls are TRBV4-1 and TRBJ1-5; possible D gene TRBD1, 6 bases. The V end was cut by 4 bases, the J end by 7 bases, with 14 bases between. The germline CDR1 and CDR2 sequences are MGHRA and YSYEKL. The CDR3 contains 14 residues. Here the CDR3 reads CASSLGGARQPQHF. CDR3 sequence (DNA): TGCGCCAGCAGCCTCGGGGGGGCTCGCCAGCCCCAGCATTTT.

V and J are TRBV2 and TRBJ1-5, with 8 positions matching TRBD1. The CDR3 length is 15 residues. The germline gives CDR1 SNHLY, CDR2 FYNNEI. V shed 2 bases and J 9 bases; nucleotides not matched to a gene: 9. The CDR3 nucleotides are TGTGCCAGCAGTGAAAGGGGGACAGGTTATCGGCCCCAGCATTTT. Its translation is CASSERGTGYRPQHF. Drawing the rest from reference TRBV2 and TRBJ1-5, the complete variable domain is EPEVTQTPSHQVTQMGQEVILRCVPISNHLYFYWYRQILGQKVEFLVSFYNNEISEKSEIFDDQFSVERPDGSNFTLKIRSTKLEDSAMYFCASSERGTGYRPQHFGDGTRLSIL.

The chain uses TRBV19 and TRBJ2-2; D not resolved. The CDR3 totals 13 residues. V lost 6 bases and J 4 bases, leaving 9 bases between the germline ends. CDR1 LNHDA and CDR2 SQIVND come from the germline V gene (reference sequence). DNA for the CDR3: TGTGCCAGTAGCACTACCCCCACCGGGGAGCTGTTTTTT. It is translated as CASSTTPTGELFF.

The CDR3 bases are TGTGCCAGCAGTTTAGGGACCACCTACGAGCAGTACTTC. Its translation is CASSLGTTYEQYF. The V and J genes are TRBV27 and TRBJ2-7; possibly TRBD1 or TRBD2 for D (5 bases each). This CDR3 is built from 13 residues. CDR1 and CDR2 (germline): MNHEY, SMNVEV (reference sequence). V lost 2 bases to trimming and J lost 2 bases, with 7 bases between them.

For the CDR3, the DNA is TGTGCCAGCAGCCCCCGTCCTAGCGGGGGTCGGTCCTACAATGAGCAGTTCTTC. This codes for CASSPRPSGGRSYNEQFF. J is TRBJ2-1 and V is TRBV7-2, with TRBD2 matching 10 bases. Losses at the gene ends were 5 bases for V and 1 base for J; bases not matched to a gene: 11. Germline assignment: CDR1 SGHTA and CDR2 FQGNSA. The CDR3 is made up of 18 amino acids.

This rearrangement joins TRBV25-1 to TRBJ2-7; D might be TRBD2 (6 bases). CDR1 MGHDK and CDR2 SYGVNS come from the germline V gene. V was clipped by 2 bases and J by 6 bases, with 11 bases between them. This CDR3 contains 13 residues. This CDR3 reads CASSERGGAEQYF. The CDR3 coding sequence is TGTGCCAGCAGTGAACGGGGCGGGGCCGAGCAGTACTTC.